This T cell receptor (beta chain) was identified during a study of T cell repertoires in ileal Crohn's disease (dated by TCRdb to between 2018 and 2020). Broadly, across the study: Median disease duration was roughly 8 years, and about 40% of patients were identified as active smokers at the time of surgery. Running in parallel with the study was a multicentre cohort set up to find predictors of early endoscopic recurrence following ileocolonic resection. Surgery was performed for a complication in all patients, with stricturing disease in about 60% and penetrating disease in roughly 39%. A total of around 150 mucosal samples from some 57 patients were sequenced, collected from several sites on the surgical specimen as well as at postoperative endoscopy. About half of the patients received postoperative therapy: about a dozen received thiopurines and about 19 received anti-TNF agents. TCR repertoire analysis was performed in a few dozen Crohn's disease patients drawn from a prospective multicentre cohort. Endoscopic postoperative recurrence was defined by a Rutgeerts score above i0. Study-level results and caveats: Sorted CD8 T cells carried more high-frequency clones than CD4 T cells, suggesting mucosal expansions were mainly CD8. Mucosal CD4 and CD8 T cells were sorted and sequenced only in a subgroup of patients, whose size was not stated. Compared with non-smokers, patients who were active smokers at surgery showed a significantly higher proportion of clonal expansions (roughly 26% vs 20%, p=0.02). Endoscopic recurrence was linked to a higher percentage of high-frequency clones at surgery, and recurrence occurred in every patient whose clonality exceeded 26.8% (18/57).

As encoded in the germline V gene, CDR1 is SGHTA while CDR2 is FQGTGA. Including the terminal cysteine and phenylalanine, the CDR3 comprises 18 residues. Only the CDR3 DNA stays, 54 bases, in frame from base 1. V loses 1 base at its end and J loses 0 bases; junction bases beyond the gene matches: 7. For commercial TCRB immunosequencing, five hundred nanograms of biopsy DNA were submitted for each sample. Adaptive Biotechnology amplified the CDR3 regions from genomic DNA with a two-step multiplex PCR designed to control amplification bias. Primers for every V and J gene segment were used in the first PCR, and barcodes and Illumina adapters were added in the second PCR. An Illumina instrument was used to sequence the CDR3 libraries. The authors' analysis ran thus. The analysis drew on both the pipelines supplied by the vendor and custom analysis of the raw data in R/Bioconductor running R version 3.3.0. Clonality, ranging from 0 to 1, was calculated as the inverse of the normalised Shannon entropy of all productive clones. High-frequency clones were defined as the share of the repertoire taken up by the top 100 clones, keeping only clones that passed a 95% confidence test. The Simpson index measured repertoire diversity, and the Morisita-Horn index measured overlap between samples. Entries here come from immuneACCESS through TCRdb and include only in-frame sequences with V and J called. Some clones fail to appear in such tables; in the studies checked, an unresolved V gene covers under half of the shortfall, and the cause of the remainder is unknown. That table is the source of V, J and clone size, and D and trimming were worked out from the DNA. The table for this sample lists some 16,000 clones; around 93% of them were counted only once. The leading ten clones occupy approximately 3.6% of the sample.

Adults with ileal or ileocolonic Crohn's disease for whom ileocolonic resection was indicated were considered eligible. Whole ileal mucosal biopsies were kept frozen at -80 degrees C prior to DNA extraction. A TRizol-based method was used to extract genomic DNA from the frozen whole biopsies, and the DNA was quantified with a NanoDrop 2000 spectrophotometer. Comments on this clone: Its antigen specificity is not known. No much larger clone exists at a distance of one base, and base qualities are not known.

This sequence was found in an adult with Crohn's disease. Sequenced: ileal tissue. The receptor chain draws on TRBV7-3 and TRBJ2-1, with 9 bases aligning to TRBD2. DNA sequence: TGTGCCAGCAGCTTAATGGGAGGTAGCGGGAGCTCCTACAATGAGCAGTTCTTC. Its protein product is CASSLMGGSGSSYNEQFF.